This is a list of T cell receptor beta chains from one sample in a study of blood T cell repertoires in COVID-19. Clones were sequenced by immunoSEQ multiplex PCR, and TCRdb holds only the in-frame ones, with some missing. The sample has roughly 150,000 clones, about 80% seen once. The sequenced sample consisted of peripheral blood. The receptors originated from a woman of 80 years or more with acute or convalescent COVID-19. Each CDR3 is given with its conserved first and last residue. The D gene is left open where the match is weak. Rows give clone size only sometimes, using once, few, many, or a class for an expanded clone.

j_gene	abundance	d_gene	v_gene	CDR3aa	CDR3nt
TRBJ2-1	.	.	TRBV11-2	CASSFGGASEQFF	TGTGCCAGCAGCTTTGGTGGGGCGAGTGAGCAGTTCTTC
TRBJ2-1	.	TRBD2	TRBV6-5	CASSLAGATYNEQFF	TGTGCCAGCAGTTTAGCGGGGGCCACCTACAATGAGCAGTTCTTC
TRBJ2-2	.	.	TRBV3-1/TRBV3-2	CASSQDWRRGELFF	TGTGCCAGCAGCCAAGATTGGCGGCGCGGGGAGCTGTTTTTT
TRBJ2-2	.	TRBD1	TRBV19	CASSIWTGGTGELFF	TGTGCCAGTAGTATCTGGACAGGGGGCACCGGGGAGCTGTTTTTT
TRBJ1-2	.	.	TRBV27	CASSRKTGINYGYTF	TGTGCCAGCAGTAGAAAGACAGGAATAAACTATGGCTACACCTTC
TRBJ1-4	.	.	TRBV4-3	CASSQGVLGGEKLFF	TGCGCCAGCAGCCAGGGGGTCCTAGGGGGTGAAAAACTGTTTTTT
TRBJ2-7	.	.	TRBV19	CASGVTYEQYF	TGTGCCTCGGGGGTTACCTACGAGCAGTACTTC
TRBJ1-1	.	.	TRBV2	CASSADGGGSTEAFF	TGTGCCAGCAGTGCGGACGGCGGGGGCAGCACTGAAGCTTTCTTT
TRBJ1-2	.	.	TRBV5-1	CASRGRGSLDYGYTF	TGCGCCAGCAGAGGGCGGGGTTCGCTGGACTATGGCTACACCTTC
TRBJ1-2	.	TRBD1	TRBV10-3	CAISAARDRGNGYTF	TGTGCCATCAGTGCAGCCCGGGACAGGGGAAACGGCTACACCTTC
TRBJ2-5	.	TRBD1	TRBV2	CASSGHRGSETQYF	TGTGCCAGCAGTGGACACAGGGGTTCAGAGACCCAGTACTTC
TRBJ1-2	.	TRBD1	TRBV4-1	CASSQEGQRYGYTF	TGCGCCAGCAGCCAAGAGGGACAGCGTTATGGCTACACCTTC
TRBJ1-5	.	TRBD1	TRBV19	CASSSRGGRISNLSNQPQHF	TGTGCCAGTAGTTCCAGAGGGGGCAGGATAAGTAACTTGAGCAATCAGCCCCAGCATTTT
TRBJ1-1	many	.	TRBV6-5	CASSYSAVNTEAFF	TGTGCCAGCAGTTACTCAGCGGTGAACACTGAAGCTTTCTTT
TRBJ1-5	.	TRBD1	TRBV19	CASTQGTGGKGNQPQHF	TGTGCCAGTACTCAGGGGACAGGGGGCAAGGGCAATCAGCCCCAGCATTTT
TRBJ1-2	.	.	TRBV25-1	CASSEGNRDGYTF	TGTGCCAGCAGTGAAGGGAACAGGGACGGCTACACCTTC
TRBJ2-3	.	.	TRBV2	CASSGPGRTDTQYF	TGTGCCAGCAGTGGGCCAGGCCGCACAGATACGCAGTATTTT
TRBJ2-7	.	.	TRBV10-3	CAITDQTPVGNEQYF	TGTGCCATCACGGATCAGACTCCGGTCGGTAACGAGCAGTACTTC
TRBJ2-7	.	TRBD2	TRBV6-5	CASSRGGQKGEQYF	TGTGCCAGCAGTCGGGGGGGTCAAAAAGGCGAGCAGTACTTC
TRBJ2-7	.	TRBD2	TRBV7-2	CASSERLAGYEQYF	TGTGCCAGCAGCGAACGACTAGCGGGTTACGAGCAGTACTTC
TRBJ1-2	.	.	TRBV4-3	CASSPESSGEIFGYTF	TGCGCCAGCAGCCCGGAGTCGTCAGGGGAGATCTTTGGCTACACCTTC
TRBJ2-5	.	.	TRBV6-6	CASSRPTRGGDETQYF	TGTGCCAGCAGTCGACCGACTAGGGGGGGAGATGAGACCCAGTACTTC
TRBJ2-6	.	.	TRBV5-1	CASSLEHPITSSGANVLTF	TGCGCCAGCAGCTTGGAACACCCGATTACAAGCTCTGGGGCCAACGTCCTGACTTTC
TRBJ1-3	.	.	TRBV19	CASSIEGASSGNTIYF	TGTGCCAGTAGTATTGAGGGCGCCAGCTCTGGAAACACCATATATTTT
TRBJ2-1	.	TRBD2	TRBV6-2/TRBV6-3	CASSPPGTSEKPGSYNEQFF	TGTGCCAGCAGCCCCCCTGGGACTAGCGAAAAACCTGGGTCCTACAATGAGCAGTTCTTC
TRBJ2-5	few	TRBD1	TRBV5-4	CASTGQGGQETQYF	TGTGCCAGCACCGGACAGGGGGGACAAGAGACCCAGTACTTC
TRBJ1-1	.	.	TRBV11-2	CASSLVGRNTEAFF	TGTGCCAGCAGCTTAGTCGGGAGGAACACTGAAGCTTTCTTT
TRBJ2-5	once	.	TRBV29-1	CSVERQGQETQYF	TGCAGCGTTGAACGGCAGGGGCAAGAGACCCAGTACTTC
TRBJ1-1	.	.	TRBV10-3	CAISDSPEGNTEAFF	TGTGCCATCAGTGATTCCCCGGAGGGGAACACTGAAGCTTTCTTT
TRBJ2-5	once	.	TRBV5-1	CASSFGQGETQYF	TGCGCCAGCAGCTTTGGGCAGGGAGAGACCCAGTACTTC
TRBJ2-3	.	TRBD2	TRBV18	CASSSGTSGRTDTQYF	TGTGCCAGCTCCAGTGGGACTAGCGGTAGGACAGATACGCAGTATTTT
TRBJ1-2	.	.	TRBV6-5	CASSYSNGGYTF	TGTGCCAGCAGTTACTCGAACGGGGGCTACACCTTC
TRBJ1-1	.	TRBD1	TRBV19	CASSIAGQLMNTEAFF	TGTGCCAGTAGTATCGCGGGACAGTTGATGAACACTGAAGCTTTCTTT
TRBJ1-5	.	.	TRBV7-9	CASSLGDTKNQPQHF	TGTGCCAGCAGCTTGGGGGACACGAAGAATCAGCCCCAGCATTTT
TRBJ2-4	.	TRBD1	TRBV19	CASATGVGAKNIQYF	TGTGCCAGCGCAACAGGGGTTGGGGCCAAAAACATTCAGTACTTC
TRBJ1-1	.	.	TRBV2	CASTGLGNTEAFF	TGTGCCAGCACCGGACTAGGTAACACTGAAGCTTTCTTT
TRBJ2-2	.	TRBD2	TRBV11-3	CASSPRTSGSPNTGELFF	TGTGCCAGCAGCCCACGGACTAGCGGGAGCCCGAACACCGGGGAGCTGTTTTTT
TRBJ2-1	.	.	TRBV7-9	CASSSPSRQAENNEQFF	TGTGCCAGCAGCTCACCCTCAAGACAGGCGGAAAACAATGAGCAGTTCTTC
TRBJ1-4	few	TRBD1	TRBV12-3/TRBV12-4	CASSFGQGPKLFF	TGTGCCAGCAGTTTCGGACAGGGGCCAAAACTGTTTTTT